This TCR beta chain derives from a study of Graves' ophthalmopathy and Graves' hyperthyroidism. As regards this clonotype: Its antigen is undetermined.

The ends were cut back, 0 bases at V and 7 bases at J, with 10 bases in the middle. There are 14 residues in the CDR3. Germline V CDR1 and CDR2: SGDLS, YYNGEE. Donors with ophthalmopathy: moderate-to-severe activity, CAS ≥3, NOSPECS ≥4, duration under 3 months. Orbital computed tomography, together with clinical symptoms, serum thyroxine, TRAb and thyroid ultrasound, was used for diagnosis. Notes on the study in general: Clonotypes were expanded in thyroid at above 0.001 frequency, and most also appeared in blood.

The authors amplified TCR beta CDR3 regions from RNA transcripts. Amplification began with first-round RT-PCR using HTBI primers, then second-round multiplex PCR was performed. Via MiXCR, TCRdb re-called the multiplex PCR reads, giving one row per CDR3 protein. The repertoire holds 650,000 to 900,000 distinct CDR3 sequences, with 35% to 50% as singletons. The sequence was obtained from an adult man with Graves' ophthalmopathy. Sequencing was carried out using peripheral blood. This chain uses TRBV9 with TRBJ1-4, with D possibly TRBD1 on 6 matching bases. The chain's CDR3 is CASSVDRDSEKLFF. DNA of the CDR3: TGTGCCAGCAGCGTAGACAGGGATTCTGAAAAACTGTTTTTT.